Listed below are T cell receptor beta chains from one sample, sequenced in a study of T cell repertoires in cytomegalovirus infection. TCRdb independently ran MiXCR on the reads; one entry per CDR3 protein. The sample gives 510,000 or so distinct CDR3 sequences, approximately 26% of which show up once; 13% is in the top ten. The specimen was PBMCs. The receptors here all came from a human donor in good health (CMV status not recorded). Some clones in this sample may be carry-over from other donors' samples. CDR3s include the opening cysteine and the closing phenylalanine or tryptophan. D genes are given only for firm matches. Where a row states a size, it is once, few, many or the class of an expanded clone; other rows omit it.

clone_size: .
d_call: .
j_call: TRBJ2-5
v_call: TRBV18
cdr3_nt: TGTGCCAGCTCACCACGGGGTGAAGGGCAAGAGACCCAGTACTTC
cdr3_aa: CASSPRGEGQETQYF

clone_size: few
d_call: TRBD2
j_call: TRBJ2-7
v_call: TRBV29-1
cdr3_nt: TGCAGCGTTCTAGGGACTAGCGGGTCCTACGAGCAGTACTTC
cdr3_aa: CSVLGTSGSYEQYF

clone_size: once
d_call: .
j_call: TRBJ1-4
v_call: TRBV18
cdr3_nt: TGTGCCAGCTCAAGTCGGGGGGATGAAAAACTGTTTTTT
cdr3_aa: CASSSRGDEKLFF

clone_size: .
d_call: .
j_call: TRBJ2-2
v_call: TRBV7-7
cdr3_nt: TGTGCTAGCAGCAGCAAGGAGGGGAACACCGGGGAGCTGTTTTTT
cdr3_aa: CASSSKEGNTGELFF

clone_size: .
d_call: TRBD2
j_call: TRBJ2-1
v_call: TRBV5-1
cdr3_nt: TGCGCCAGCAGCGAAATAGCGGGAGGTGGTACATATGAGCAGTTCTTC
cdr3_aa: CASSEIAGGGTYEQFF

clone_size: few
d_call: TRBD1
j_call: TRBJ2-5
v_call: TRBV5-4
cdr3_nt: TGTGCCAGCAGCGGGGACAGGGGGAGAGAAGAGACCCAGTACTTC
cdr3_aa: CASSGDRGREETQYF

clone_size: many
d_call: .
j_call: TRBJ2-7
v_call: TRBV7-2
cdr3_nt: TGTGCCAGCAGCTTAGGGCATTACAGGGTAGGCGAGCAGTACTTC
cdr3_aa: CASSLGHYRVGEQYF

clone_size: many
d_call: .
j_call: TRBJ1-2
v_call: TRBV7-9
cdr3_nt: TGTGCCAGCAGCCGTGACGGGCTCTATGGCTACACCTTC
cdr3_aa: CASSRDGLYGYTF

clone_size: .
d_call: TRBD2
j_call: TRBJ2-1
v_call: TRBV10-3
cdr3_nt: TGTGCCATCAGTGAGTTCGAACTAGCGGGAGACGGAGTAGCAAATGAGCAGTTCTTC
cdr3_aa: CAISEFELAGDGVANEQFF

clone_size: .
d_call: TRBD1
j_call: TRBJ1-2
v_call: TRBV27
cdr3_nt: TGTGCCAGCAGTTTACAGGGACAGTACTATGGCTACACCTTC
cdr3_aa: CASSLQGQYYGYTF

clone_size: few
d_call: TRBD1
j_call: TRBJ2-7
v_call: TRBV4-1
cdr3_nt: TGTGCCAGCAGCCAAGCTCGACAGGGGGAGCAGTACTTC
cdr3_aa: CASSQARQGEQYF

clone_size: .
d_call: TRBD2
j_call: TRBJ2-2
v_call: TRBV29-1
cdr3_nt: TGCAGCGTCGGGCGACTAGCGGGAGGCGGGGAGCTGTTTTTT
cdr3_aa: CSVGRLAGGGELFF

clone_size: few
d_call: .
j_call: TRBJ1-2
v_call: TRBV5-5
cdr3_nt: TGTGCCAGCAGCTTGGAGGCACGCGGCTACACCTTC
cdr3_aa: CASSLEARGYTF

clone_size: .
d_call: TRBD1
j_call: TRBJ1-1
v_call: TRBV28
cdr3_nt: TGTGCCAGCAGTTTTCGGACAGGGGAGGGCACTGAAGCTTTCTTT
cdr3_aa: CASSFRTGEGTEAFF

clone_size: .
d_call: TRBD2
j_call: TRBJ2-2
v_call: TRBV2
cdr3_nt: TGTGCCAGCACCCCTCCGGGACTAGCGGGTCTAAAGCCCTTAGCCGGGGAGCTGTTTTTT
cdr3_aa: CASTPPGLAGLKPLAGELFF

clone_size: once
d_call: .
j_call: TRBJ1-1
v_call: TRBV28
cdr3_nt: TGTGCCAGCAGTTTTCTGGACCGATTGAACACTGAAGCTTTCTTT
cdr3_aa: CASSFLDRLNTEAFF

clone_size: many
d_call: .
j_call: TRBJ2-7
v_call: TRBV7-2
cdr3_nt: TGTGCCAGCAGCCCCCCTACTGTCTACGAGCAGTACTTC
cdr3_aa: CASSPPTVYEQYF

clone_size: .
d_call: TRBD1
j_call: TRBJ1-1
v_call: TRBV28
cdr3_nt: TGTGCCAGCAGCCACAGGGGGGTAAGGGTAGAAGCTTTCTTT
cdr3_aa: CASSHRGVRVEAFF

clone_size: .
d_call: TRBD1
j_call: TRBJ1-1
v_call: TRBV19
cdr3_nt: TGTGCCAGTAGTATTTATGGGGACAGTTCGAACACTGAAGCTTTCTTT
cdr3_aa: CASSIYGDSSNTEAFF

clone_size: .
d_call: .
j_call: TRBJ2-5
v_call: TRBV7-2
cdr3_nt: TGTGCCAGCAGCAGAGAGGGGGGTAACCAAGAGACCCAGTACTTC
cdr3_aa: CASSREGGNQETQYF

clone_size: .
d_call: TRBD2
j_call: TRBJ2-3
v_call: TRBV20-1
cdr3_nt: TGCAGTGCTAACCCTAGCGGGAGGAGGGGAGATACGCAGTATTTT
cdr3_aa: CSANPSGRRGDTQYF

clone_size: .
d_call: .
j_call: TRBJ1-3
v_call: TRBV7-2
cdr3_nt: TGTGCCAGCAGCACAGGGACGACAGGTTTTGGAAACACCATATATTTT
cdr3_aa: CASSTGTTGFGNTIYF

clone_size: .
d_call: .
j_call: TRBJ2-1
v_call: TRBV28
cdr3_nt: TGTGCCAGCAGCCAAGCGGCGGATGAGCAGTTCTTC
cdr3_aa: CASSQAADEQFF

clone_size: few
d_call: .
j_call: TRBJ2-1
v_call: TRBV7-2
cdr3_nt: TGTGCCAGCAGCTTAGTGTGGGGGGCAGGGACCAGACCCTACAATGAGCAGTTCTTC
cdr3_aa: CASSLVWGAGTRPYNEQFF

clone_size: .
d_call: TRBD2
j_call: TRBJ2-1
v_call: TRBV24-1
cdr3_nt: TGTGCCACCAGTGACCACTGGACTAGTTCCTACAATGAGCAGTTCTTC
cdr3_aa: CATSDHWTSSYNEQFF

clone_size: .
d_call: TRBD1
j_call: TRBJ1-5
v_call: TRBV20-1
cdr3_nt: TGCAGTGCCAAGCGGGGACAGGGTAGCAATCAGCCCCAGCATTTT
cdr3_aa: CSAKRGQGSNQPQHF

clone_size: .
d_call: .
j_call: TRBJ2-2
v_call: TRBV7-6
cdr3_nt: TGTGCCAGCAGCTTCCTTAGCGTTAACACCGGGGAGCTGTTTTTT
cdr3_aa: CASSFLSVNTGELFF

clone_size: .
d_call: .
j_call: TRBJ1-6
v_call: TRBV12-3/TRBV12-4
cdr3_nt: TGTGCCAGCAGTTTCCGGGGTCCAGATTCACCCCTCCACTTT
cdr3_aa: CASSFRGPDSPLHF

clone_size: few
d_call: TRBD1
j_call: TRBJ2-2
v_call: TRBV20-1
cdr3_nt: TGCAGTGCGAGGACAGGGGAGAACACCGGGGAGCTGTTTTTT
cdr3_aa: CSARTGENTGELFF

clone_size: .
d_call: TRBD2
j_call: TRBJ2-1
v_call: TRBV24-1
cdr3_nt: TGTGCCACCAGTGATCCGAGGACTAGCGGGAGTAATGAGCAGTTCTTC
cdr3_aa: CATSDPRTSGSNEQFF

clone_size: .
d_call: .
j_call: TRBJ2-3
v_call: TRBV12-3/TRBV12-4
cdr3_nt: TGTGCCAGCAGCCGCGGGGAGATCAGGACAGATACGCAGTATTTT
cdr3_aa: CASSRGEIRTDTQYF

clone_size: .
d_call: .
j_call: TRBJ1-5
v_call: TRBV28
cdr3_nt: TGTGCCAGCAGTTTAGGGGGCAGTGTAATGGCCCAGCATTTT
cdr3_aa: CASSLGGSVMAQHF

clone_size: once
d_call: .
j_call: TRBJ1-1
v_call: TRBV6-6
cdr3_nt: TGTGCCCGCAGTTACTCGATGGGCCGAATGAACACTGAAGCTTTCTTT
cdr3_aa: CARSYSMGRMNTEAFF

clone_size: many
d_call: .
j_call: TRBJ2-2
v_call: TRBV7-2
cdr3_nt: TGTGCCAGCAGCCGTCGGCGGACCATCCTTGGGAGGAACGGGGAGCTGTTTTTT
cdr3_aa: CASSRRRTILGRNGELFF

clone_size: .
d_call: TRBD1
j_call: TRBJ1-2
v_call: TRBV7-9
cdr3_nt: TGTGCCAGCAGCTCCGGGACAGGGCCTGGGTATGGCTACACCTTC
cdr3_aa: CASSSGTGPGYGYTF

clone_size: many
d_call: TRBD2
j_call: TRBJ2-7
v_call: TRBV7-2
cdr3_nt: TGTGCCAGCAGCTTAGCCGTACTAGCGGGAGGTCTTTCCTACGAGCAGTACTTC
cdr3_aa: CASSLAVLAGGLSYEQYF

clone_size: .
d_call: TRBD2
j_call: TRBJ2-3
v_call: TRBV6-2/TRBV6-3
cdr3_nt: TGTGCCAGCAGAAGTAGCGGGAGGGAATGGGGTACGCAGTATTTT
cdr3_aa: CASRSSGREWGTQYF

clone_size: .
d_call: .
j_call: TRBJ2-1
v_call: TRBV6-2/TRBV6-3
cdr3_nt: TGTGCCAGCAGTTACGTGGGGGGCAATGAGCAGTTCTTC
cdr3_aa: CASSYVGGNEQFF

clone_size: few
d_call: TRBD2
j_call: TRBJ2-2
v_call: TRBV7-6
cdr3_nt: TGTGCCAGCAGCCCAGTACTAGCGGGAGCCCCGAACACCGGGGAGCTGTTTTTT
cdr3_aa: CASSPVLAGAPNTGELFF

clone_size: many
d_call: .
j_call: TRBJ2-3
v_call: TRBV7-8
cdr3_nt: TGTGCCAGCAGCGCCCGACCTCAAGGAGGCACAGATACGCAGTATTTT
cdr3_aa: CASSARPQGGTDTQYF

clone_size: .
d_call: TRBD1
j_call: TRBJ1-5
v_call: TRBV19
cdr3_nt: TGTGCCAGTAAGACCCTGGGACAGACCTCGTGGCAGCCCCAGCATTTT
cdr3_aa: CASKTLGQTSWQPQHF

clone_size: few
d_call: .
j_call: TRBJ2-3
v_call: TRBV15
cdr3_nt: TGTGCCACCAGCGTAAGCGGTGGCGGGGATACGCAGTATTTT
cdr3_aa: CATSVSGGGDTQYF

clone_size: .
d_call: TRBD1
j_call: TRBJ1-2
v_call: TRBV4-1
cdr3_nt: TGCGCCAGCAGCTTACAGGGGGCGCGGTATGGCTACACCTTC
cdr3_aa: CASSLQGARYGYTF

clone_size: many
d_call: TRBD1
j_call: TRBJ1-2
v_call: TRBV6-1
cdr3_nt: TGTGCCAGCAGCCCATACAGGGGGTGGTTTGGCTACACCTTC
cdr3_aa: CASSPYRGWFGYTF

clone_size: .
d_call: .
j_call: TRBJ2-7
v_call: TRBV7-2
cdr3_nt: TGTGCCAGCAGCTTAGCCACAGGTTTCTACGAGCAGTACTTC
cdr3_aa: CASSLATGFYEQYF

clone_size: .
d_call: TRBD1
j_call: TRBJ1-1
v_call: TRBV3-1
cdr3_nt: TGTGCCAGCAGCCAAGATCAGGGGGGCACTGAAGCTTTCTTT
cdr3_aa: CASSQDQGGTEAFF

clone_size: .
d_call: .
j_call: TRBJ2-5
v_call: TRBV19
cdr3_nt: TGTGCCAGTAGTGCAATTAAGCTAGCGGAGACCCAGTACTTC
cdr3_aa: CASSAIKLAETQYF

clone_size: .
d_call: .
j_call: TRBJ1-1
v_call: TRBV7-6
cdr3_nt: TGTGCCAGCAGCCAGGGTCTTGGGGGCACTGAAGCTTTCTTT
cdr3_aa: CASSQGLGGTEAFF